Each of the 32 T cell receptor beta chains below was sequenced from the same sample in a study of blood T cell repertoires in COVID-19. Repertoires were generated with immunoSEQ multiplex PCR, while TCRdb's copy carries only in-frame clones and drops some. The table includes under 200,000 clones, around 83% detected once. Sequences were obtained from peripheral blood. The source is a human donor in a cohort sampled during active COVID-19.

This clone came up a few times. This chain connects TRBV10-3 to TRBJ1-5; 11 nucleotides match TRBD1. Unmatched junction bases numbered 9, after V lost 8 bases and J lost 6 bases. The germline V gene has CDR1 ENHRY and CDR2 SYGVKD. CDR3 length equals 15 residues. As DNA, the CDR3 is TGTGCCATCGGTCTCGGGACAGGGGGAAGTCAGCCCCAGCATTTT. This codes for CAIGLGTGGSQPQHF.

This clone was found once. This chain joins TRBV5-5 and TRBJ1-1, with TRBD1 matching 12 bases. After removal of 3 bases from V and 6 bases from J, the junction contained 3 bases not matched to a gene. Germline V CDR1 and CDR2: SGHKS, YYEKEE (reference sequence). This CDR3 has 14 residues. The CDR3 sequence: CASSWGQGAAEAFF. DNA for the CDR3: TGTGCCAGCAGCTGGGGACAGGGGGCTGCTGAAGCTTTCTTT.

V and J are TRBV5-6 and TRBJ2-7; no clear D. The length of the CDR3 is 11 residues. Trimming shortened V by 3 bases and J by 3 bases, and 4 bases separated the two germline ends. CDR1 and CDR2 (germline): SGHDT, YYEEEE. Here the CDR3 DNA reads TGTGCCAGCAGCTACATCTACGAGCAGTACTTC. It specifies CASSYIYEQYF.

V usage is TRBV6-2 or TRBV6-3 and J usage is TRBJ1-5, with TRBD1 as a possible D gene (5 bases). This CDR3 comprises 15 residues. Trimming took off 0 bases at V and 4 bases at J, with 10 bases between the two ends. Germline assignment: CDR1 MNHEY and CDR2 SVGEGT. CDR3 sequence: CASSYSTEGNQPQHF. For the CDR3, the DNA is TGTGCCAGCAGTTACTCGACAGAAGGGAATCAGCCCCAGCATTTT.

The gene calls are TRBV7-2 and TRBJ2-7; 8 bases fit TRBD2. The CDR3 extends over 18 amino acids. V gave up 5 bases and J gave up 1 base; unmatched junction bases: 16. Germline loops: CDR1 SGHTA, CDR2 FQGNSA. This CDR3 is CASSVLGSGSGGSYEQYF. CDR3 DNA sequence: TGTGCCAGCAGCGTCCTGGGCAGCGGGAGCGGTGGGTCCTACGAGCAGTACTTC. Full variable domain (missing parts from reference TRBV7-2 and TRBJ2-7): GAGVSQSPSNKVTEKGKDVELRCDPISGHTALYWYRQSLGQGLEFLIYFQGNSAPDKSGLPSDRFSAERTGGSVSTLTIQRTQQEDSAVYLCASSVLGSGSGGSYEQYFGPGTRLTVT.

The chain couples TRBV6-1 to TRBJ1-1, with 8 nucleotides matching TRBD1. The junction had 4 bases not matched to a gene; V was cut back by 1 base and J by 12 bases. This CDR3 has 12 amino acids. From germline, CDR1 is MNHNS and CDR2 SASEGT. The CDR3 DNA reads TGTGCCAGCAGTGAAGTACAGGGGGTTTCTTTCTTT. Translated: CASSEVQGVSFF.

In this sample, this clone turned up once. The V and J genes are TRBV13 and TRBJ2-7; 13 bases align to TRBD2. Germline V gives CDR1 PRHDT, CDR2 FYEKMQ (reference sequence). This CDR3 region has 15 residues. Trimming at V came to 4 bases and at J to 3 bases, leaving 3 bases not matched to a gene. The CDR3 sequence is CASSYRTSGGYEQYF. Written as DNA, the CDR3 is TGTGCCAGCAGCTATCGGACTAGCGGGGGCTACGAGCAGTACTTC.

The V call is TRBV2, the J call TRBJ2-1, with D possibly being TRBD1 (6 bases). CDR1 and CDR2 (germline): SNHLY, FYNNEI. The CDR3 spans 15 residues. V lost 3 bases, J lost 4 bases, and 13 bases lay in between. The CDR3 DNA reads TGTGCCAGCAGTGACCACAGGGCCGGTTACAATGAGCAGTTCTTC. Its protein product is CASSDHRAGYNEQFF.

This chain connects TRBV19 to TRBJ1-4; D is uncertain. Germline CDR1 LNHDA, CDR2 SQIVND (reference sequence). V gave up 4 bases and J gave up 0 bases, with 6 bases separating them. The CDR3 has 14 amino acids. CDR3 protein: CASSKRATNEKLFF. CDR3 DNA: TGTGCCAGTAGTAAGAGAGCAACTAATGAAAAACTGTTTTTT.

The V and J genes are TRBV11-2 and TRBJ1-3, with TRBD1 matching over 7 bases. Per the germline V gene, CDR1 is SGHAT and CDR2 is FQNNGV. The CDR3 has 17 amino acids. V lost 3 bases to trimming and J lost 0 bases; unmatched junction nucleotides: 8. The CDR3 loop reads CASSFPRQGFSGNTIYF. The CDR3 region has the DNA TGTGCCAGCAGCTTTCCCCGACAGGGCTTCTCTGGAAACACCATATATTTT.

J is TRBJ1-1 and V is TRBV5-1; D might be TRBD1 (6 bases). This CDR3 spans 17 amino acids. The V gene lost 0 bases and the J gene lost 1 base, with 16 bases spanning the gap. The germline V gene has CDR1 SGHRS and CDR2 YFSETQ. The CDR3 bases are TGCGCCAGCAGCTTGGGAGCCGGTGGGGGCCCGAACACTGAAGCTTTCTTT. Translating gives CASSLGAGGGPNTEAFF.

The chain is built from TRBV24-1 and TRBJ2-7; TRBD2 agrees at 13 bases. J gave up 9 bases and V 5 bases, and 9 bases lay outside the gene matches. This CDR3 contains 15 residues. CDR1 and CDR2 from the germline V gene are KGHDR and SFDVKD. CDR3 sequence reads: CATSAGLAGDAGQYF. The CDR3 DNA reads TGTGCCACCAGTGCCGGACTAGCGGGAGATGCAGGGCAGTACTTC.

This clone was seen just once. The CDR3 region has the DNA TGTGCCAGCAGTGGACTAGCGGAGGGTTACGAGCAGTACTTC. This encodes CASSGLAEGYEQYF. The rearrangement joins TRBV28 to TRBJ2-7; 10 nucleotides match TRBD2. CDR1 and CDR2 (germline): MDHEN, SYDVKM. J lost 4 bases, V lost 5 bases, and 5 bases had no gene match. This CDR3 is built from 14 residues.

In its sample, this clone was seen once. The DNA for the CDR3 is TGTGCCAGTAGCCTCGGGGGAACCTTC. Protein: CASSLGGTF. The chain joins TRBV19 to TRBJ1-2, with TRBD1 as a possible D gene (5 bases). V was pared by 6 bases and J by 14 bases, with 10 bases between. CDR1 and CDR2 (germline): LNHDA, SQIVND (reference sequence). The CDR3 runs to 9 residues.

The chain is built from TRBV21-1 and TRBJ1-5; no DNA check was done on the table's D call, TRBD1. TRBV21-1 is a pseudogene locus. The CDR3 is made up of 19 amino acids. CDR3 in amino acids: CASSKALSRKQGVEQPQHF. In nucleotides, the CDR3 is TGTGCCAGCAGCAAAGCGCTTTCGCGGAAACAGGGGGTTGAACAGCCCCAGCATTTT.

V is TRBV11-2 and J is TRBJ2-1, with a weak D call TRBD2 (7 bases). Trimming took 2 bases from V and 3 from J, leaving 11 bases between them. This CDR3 has 15 amino acids. CDR1 SGHAT and CDR2 FQNNGV come from the germline V gene. The CDR3 spells CASSLRGGGYNEQFF. CDR3 nucleotide sequence: TGTGCCAGCAGCTTACGGGGAGGGGGCTACAATGAGCAGTTCTTC.

This sequence joins TRBV23-1 and TRBJ2-2, with no clear D. TRBV23-1 is treated as an ORF (open reading frame) with a function not yet certain. The ends were cut back, 2 bases at V and 5 bases at J, with 12 bases in the middle. This CDR3 region has 15 residues. The CDR3 reads CASSQGLFRTGELFF. CDR3 DNA sequence: TGCGCCAGCAGTCAAGGTCTCTTCAGGACCGGGGAGCTGTTTTTT.

This rearrangement joins TRBV10-1 to TRBJ2-1, with D unresolved. The CDR3 has 17 amino acids. Germline CDR1 WNHNN, CDR2 SYGVQD (reference sequence). V dropped 0 bases and J dropped 3 bases, with 15 bases sitting between them. The CDR3 reads CASSESRGPPIYNEQFF. CDR3 DNA: TGCGCCAGCAGTGAGTCCCGAGGCCCGCCGATCTACAATGAGCAGTTCTTC.

V usage is TRBV25-1 and J usage is TRBJ2-7; D remains unclear. The ends were cut back, 7 bases at V and 4 bases at J, with 11 bases in the middle. The CDR3 totals 12 residues. Germline loops: CDR1 MGHDK, CDR2 SYGVNS. The CDR3 reads CASMGYIYEQYF. The CDR3 nucleotides are TGTGCCAGCATGGGCTACATTTACGAGCAGTACTTC.

Here the CDR3 reads CASSPASGELTDTQYF. In DNA, the CDR3 is TGTGCCAGCAGCCCAGCTAGCGGGGAGCTCACAGATACGCAGTATTTT. The J gene is TRBJ2-3, the V gene TRBV5-5; 9 bases map to TRBD2. The CDR3 totals 16 residues. Germline CDR1 is SGHKS and CDR2 is YYEKEE (reference sequence). The J segment lost 2 bases and the V segment lost 4 bases, leaving 8 bases of the junction unmatched.

The chain carries TRBV7-9 and TRBJ1-2, with 9 bases fitting TRBD1. With V trimmed by 6 bases and J by 7 bases, 12 bases remained unmatched. Germline V gene data show CDR1 as SEHNR and CDR2 as FQNEAQ (reference sequence). The CDR3 loop spans 15 amino acids. The CDR3 loop reads CASSFGQGSELGYTF. CDR3 bases: TGTGCCAGCAGTTTTGGACAGGGGAGTGAACTTGGCTACACCTTC.

This clone has just one count. This chain connects TRBV18 to TRBJ2-2; 11 nucleotides match TRBD2. Per the germline V gene, CDR1 is KGHSH and CDR2 is LQKENI. The V gene end was trimmed by 0 bases and the J gene end by 4 bases; junction bases not matched to a gene: 4. This CDR3 has 17 amino acids. For the CDR3, the DNA is TGTGCCAGCTCACCACCGAATAGCGGGAGGGCCACCGGGGAGCTGTTTTTT. It specifies CASSPPNSGRATGELFF.

The chain has TRBV5-1 and TRBJ1-6; maybe TRBD1 (5 bases). V lost 0 bases to trimming and J lost 9 bases, with 13 bases between them. This CDR3 has 15 residues. Looked up from germline, CDR1 is SGHRS and CDR2 is YFSETQ. The CDR3 nucleotides read TGCGCCAGCAGCTTGGGCCAGGGATCCGGTTCACCCCTCCACTTT. This sequence encodes CASSLGQGSGSPLHF.

This clone appeared a single time. The chain employs TRBV9 and TRBJ2-2; 10 bases agree with TRBD1. V trimming: 0 bases; J trimming: 4 bases; junction bases outside the gene matches: 3. Germline values: CDR1 SGDLS, CDR2 YYNGEE. The CDR3 sequence is 16 residues long. CDR3 in amino acids: CASSVETGGGTGELFF. The CDR3 DNA sequence: TGTGCCAGCAGCGTAGAGACAGGGGGCGGCACCGGGGAGCTGTTTTTT.

V usage is TRBV7-9 and J usage is TRBJ2-1; 9 bases line up with TRBD1. The CDR3 is 13 amino acids. The V gene's germline CDR1 is SEHNR and CDR2 FQNEAQ (reference sequence). J lost 8 bases, V lost 6 bases, and 5 bases had no gene match. Here the CDR3 reads CASRGQGGDEQFF. DNA for the CDR3: TGTGCCAGCAGGGGACAGGGAGGGGATGAGCAGTTCTTC.

The chain links TRBV7-3 to TRBJ2-1; 13 bases align to TRBD2. V lost 0 bases and J lost 8; bases outside the gene matches: 4. This CDR3 has 16 residues. Per the germline V gene, CDR1 is SGHTA and CDR2 is FQGTGA. As DNA, the CDR3 is TGTGCCAGCAGCTTAACCGGGACTAGCGGGGTGGATGAGCAGTTCTTC. It codes for CASSLTGTSGVDEQFF.

The V and J genes are TRBV28 and TRBJ2-7; 10 positions match TRBD2. There are 15 residues in the CDR3. The ends lost 5 bases at V and 3 bases at J; junction bases unmatched: 7. Per the germline V gene, CDR1 is MDHEN and CDR2 is SYDVKM. The CDR3 protein is CASSESGLARYEQYF. CDR3 nucleotides: TGTGCCAGCAGTGAGTCGGGACTAGCGCGCTACGAGCAGTACTTC.

The rearrangement uses TRBV19 and TRBJ1-3, with D maybe TRBD1 (6 bases). V was trimmed by 5 bases and J by 3 bases, leaving 14 bases between them. The CDR3 covers 15 residues. CDR1 is LNHDA, CDR2 SQIVND, per germline (reference sequence). CDR3 nucleotides: TGTGCCAGTAGTCTGGGGGCCTATAGTGGAAACACCATATATTTT. Residues: CASSLGAYSGNTIYF.

V is TRBV3-1 (or the pseudogene TRBV3-2) and J is TRBJ2-7; 10 bases line up with TRBD1. V shed 3 bases, J shed 7 bases, and the junction held 9 bases outside the gene matches. Germline-derived CDR1 and CDR2 are LGHDT and YNNKEL (reference sequence). This CDR3 is 15 amino acids long. The CDR3 is CASSQGGDRGMEQYF. As DNA, the CDR3 is TGTGCCAGCAGCCAGGGAGGGGACAGGGGAATGGAGCAGTACTTC.

This chain connects TRBV4-3 to TRBJ2-1; TRBD2 agrees at 8 bases. This CDR3 has 16 residues. With V trimmed by 0 bases and J by 9 bases, 10 bases remained unmatched. From germline, CDR1 is LGHNA and CDR2 YSLEER. CDR3 coding DNA: TGCGCCAGCAGCCAAGATAGGGCGGGAGGAAAGGGTGAGCAGTTCTTC. The encoded protein is CASSQDRAGGKGEQFF.

This chain uses TRBV7-2 with TRBJ2-5; 8 bases fit TRBD2. The germline V gene has CDR1 SGHTA and CDR2 FQGNSA. The CDR3 is 16 residues long. J was trimmed by 7 bases and V by 1 base; bases with no gene match: 11. This chain's CDR3 is CASSLVGAGGVRTQYF. In DNA, the CDR3 is TGTGCCAGCAGCTTAGTCGGGGCGGGGGGCGTCAGGACCCAGTACTTC. The full variable domain, rest sourced from reference TRBV7-2 and TRBJ2-5, is GAGVSQSPSNKVTEKGKDVELRCDPISGHTALYWYRQSLGQGLEFLIYFQGNSAPDKSGLPSDRFSAERTGGSVSTLTIQRTQQEDSAVYLCASSLVGAGGVRTQYFGPGTRLLVL.

The gene calls are TRBV2 and TRBJ1-5; TRBD1 agrees at 9 bases. The CDR3 is 15 residues long. V was clipped by 5 bases and J by 2 bases; unmatched bases: 4. Germline V lookup: CDR1 SNHLY, CDR2 FYNNEI. CDR3 residues: CASSLDRGGNQPQHF. The CDR3 DNA sequence: TGTGCCAGCAGTCTGGACAGGGGTGGCAATCAGCCCCAGCATTTT.